Listed here are 16 T cell receptor beta chains from one sample, sequenced in a study of shared clonotypes between healthy human individuals. Clones were sequenced by immunoSEQ multiplex PCR, and TCRdb holds only the in-frame ones, with some missing. The sample contains more than 2 million clones, 90% to 95% of which appear only once. Source material: naive CD4+ T cells sorted from blood. Sample subset: CD45RA+ positively selected. These TCRs come from a man younger than 35 in good health.

The chain has TRBV7-9 and TRBJ1-1; D is perhaps TRBD1 (5 bases). Germline assignment: CDR1 SEHNR and CDR2 FQNEAQ (reference sequence). This CDR3 comprises 12 residues. Trimming took 5 bases from V and 2 from J, leaving 6 bases between them. Written as DNA, the CDR3 is TGTGCCAGCAGCGGACATAACACTGAAGCTTTCTTT. Amino acid sequence: CASSGHNTEAFF.

The chain is built from TRBV27 and TRBJ2-5; 9 nucleotides match TRBD2. Germline loops: CDR1 MNHEY, CDR2 SMNVEV (reference sequence). CDR3 length: 15 residues. V shed 1 base, J shed 4 bases, and the junction held 4 bases outside the gene matches. Written as DNA, the CDR3 is TGTGCCAGCAGTTTATTCCTAGCGGGGCTAGAGACCCAGTACTTC. Its protein product is CASSLFLAGLETQYF.

The genes are TRBV7-2 and TRBJ2-1, with D tentatively TRBD2 (6 bases). The germline V and J ends were trimmed by 4 bases and 5 bases, with 15 bases remaining between them. Germline CDR1 reads SGHTA; CDR2 reads FQGNSA. This CDR3 is built from 15 residues. The CDR3 region has the DNA TGTGCCAGCAGCTCCGGTTTTAGCGGAAACAATGAGCAGTTCTTC. The encoded protein is CASSSGFSGNNEQFF.

The chain links TRBV5-4 to TRBJ2-1; TRBD2 agrees at 9 bases. CDR1 is SGHNT and CDR2 is YYREEE in the germline V gene (reference sequence). The CDR3 spans 16 residues. The V gene end was trimmed by 4 bases and the J gene end by 5 bases; junction bases not matched to a gene: 10. The CDR3 DNA follows: TGTGCCAGCAGCCTCGGTAGCGGGAGAGAGAACAATGAGCAGTTCTTC. As protein: CASSLGSGRENNEQFF.

Turning to this clone: Relative to the germline gene, one junction end is altered; a read error may explain this. Different DNA sequences within this sample yield the same CDR3. The chain is built from TRBV7-7 and TRBJ2-1; TRBD1 agrees at 10 bases. CDR1 and CDR2 from the germline V gene are SSHAT and FNYEAQ (reference sequence). The CDR3 totals 14 residues. CDR3 residues: CASSLGQGYNEQFF. The CDR3 bases are TGTGCTAGCAGCTTGGGACAGGGGTACAATGAGCAGTTCTTC.

The chain is built from TRBV30 and TRBJ2-7; possibly TRBD1 or TRBD2 for D (5 bases each). CDR3 length equals 16 residues. Germline V gene sequence: CDR1 GTSNPN, CDR2 SVGIG (reference sequence). Trimming removed 0 bases from V and 0 bases from J, with 15 bases in between. The CDR3 DNA follows: TGTGCCTGGAGTGTACCTGGGGCGGGTAGCTCCTACGAGCAGTACTTC. Translating it yields CAWSVPGAGSSYEQYF.

This chain uses TRBV7-9 with TRBJ1-6, with D possibly matching TRBD1 (5 bases). The V and J ends lost 0 bases and 7 bases respectively, with 19 bases between them. The CDR3 has 18 amino acids. CDR1 is SEHNR, CDR2 FQNEAQ, per germline (reference sequence). CDR3: CASSLAFRDLWGNSPLHF. CDR3 coding DNA: TGTGCCAGCAGCTTAGCATTCAGGGACCTTTGGGGGAATTCACCCCTCCACTTT.

The gene calls are TRBV10-3 and TRBJ2-7; no reliable D call. The CDR3 runs to 21 residues. V was pared by 2 bases and J by 1 base, with 30 bases between. Germline CDR1 is ENHRY and CDR2 is SYGVKD. The CDR3 is CAISEGDKSKTHMPVSYEQYF. CDR3 nucleotides: TGTGCCATCAGTGAGGGCGATAAGTCGAAAACCCATATGCCTGTTTCCTACGAGCAGTACTTC.

The chain is built from TRBV19 and TRBJ2-1; 7 positions match TRBD1. Germline V gene lookup returns CDR1 LNHDA and CDR2 SQIVND (reference sequence). The CDR3 spans 13 residues. V shed 7 bases, J shed 14 bases, and the junction held 14 bases outside the gene matches. The CDR3 here is CASKETGQRNEFF. The CDR3 nucleotides read TGTGCCAGTAAGGAAACGGGACAGAGAAATGAGTTCTTC. The entire variable domain, with the rest obtained from reference TRBV19 and TRBJ2-1, is as follows: DGGITQSPKYLFRKEGQNVTLSCEQNLNHDAMYWYRQDPGQGLRLIYYSQIVNDFQKGDIAEGYSVSREKKESFPLTVTSAQKNPTAFYLCASKETGQRNEFFGPGTRLTVL.

The chain has TRBV4-1 and TRBJ2-1; 8 positions agree with TRBD1. The CDR3 is 16 residues long. V was clipped by 6 bases and J by 5 bases; unmatched bases: 12. Germline CDR1 and CDR2: MGHRA and YSYEKL. CDR3 bases: TGCGCCAGCAGACTCTATGACAGGGGTTATGACAATGAGCAGTTCTTC. The encoded protein is CASRLYDRGYDNEQFF.

The gene calls are TRBV25-1 and TRBJ2-7, with TRBD2 as a possible D gene (5 bases). Trimming took off 3 bases at V and 2 bases at J, with 11 bases between the two ends. The CDR3 sequence is 14 residues long. Germline V gene data show CDR1 as MGHDK and CDR2 as SYGVNS. Written as DNA, the CDR3 is TGTGCCAGCAGTGATTTTCGGGGAGCCTACGAGCAGTACTTC. Translation: CASSDFRGAYEQYF.

This sequence joins TRBV9 and TRBJ1-3; the D is unclear. The CDR3 length is 14 residues. Germline assignment: CDR1 SGDLS and CDR2 YYNGEE. Trimming removed 0 bases from V and 4 bases from J, with 8 bases in between. For the CDR3, the DNA is TGTGCCAGCAGCGTAGGAGGGTTGGGAAACACCATATATTTT. Its translation: CASSVGGLGNTIYF. The full variable domain, its missing parts supplied by reference TRBV9 and TRBJ1-3, is DSGVTQTPKHLITATGQRVTLRCSPRSGDLSVYWYQQSLDQGLQFLIQYYNGEERAKGNILERFSAQQFPDLHSELNLSSLELGDSALYFCASSVGGLGNTIYFGEGSWLTVV.

The chain uses TRBV28 and TRBJ1-4; D unclear. Germline assignment: CDR1 MDHEN and CDR2 SYDVKM. This CDR3 has 15 amino acids. V dropped 5 bases and J dropped 7 bases, with 17 bases sitting between them. The CDR3: CASSSLVIDGEKLFF. CDR3 bases: TGTGCCAGCAGTAGTTTAGTCATCGACGGTGAAAAACTGTTTTTT.

This sequence joins TRBV10-3 and TRBJ2-4, with TRBD1 matching 9 bases. With 7 bases clipped from V and 8 bases from J, the junction kept 18 bases outside the gene matches. Germline loops: CDR1 ENHRY, CDR2 SYGVKD. This CDR3 has 17 residues. This CDR3 is CAINATYPGTGMDIQYF. In nucleotides, the CDR3 is TGTGCCATCAACGCGACCTATCCCGGGACAGGGATGGACATTCAGTACTTC.

A note on this clone: This same CDR3 is encoded by further DNA sequences in the sample. The chain links TRBV4-1 to TRBJ1-5, with D possibly being TRBD1 (6 bases). Germline CDR1 and CDR2: MGHRA and YSYEKL. The CDR3 loop spans 16 amino acids. V was pared by 0 bases and J by 0 bases, with 9 bases between. This CDR3 is CASSQETGYSNQPQHF. The CDR3 DNA follows: TGCGCCAGCAGCCAAGAGACAGGCTATAGCAATCAGCCCCAGCATTTT.

The CDR3 coding sequence is TGTGCCAGCAGTTACCCCGAAACCCCCTACGAGCAGTACTTC. Translated, it gives CASSYPETPYEQYF. V is TRBV6-8 and J is TRBJ2-7; D gene ambiguous. This CDR3 is 14 amino acids long. Germline CDR1 reads MNHGY; CDR2 reads SAAAGT. The V end lost 2 bases, the J end lost 2 bases, and 10 bases lay between the germline ends.